This T cell receptor beta chain was obtained from a study of OX40 agonist ivuxolimab in advanced cancers. As for the study in general: At doses from 0.01 to 10 mg/kg, patients were given intravenous ivuxolimab every 2 weeks. Prior therapy, whether anti-PD-1, anti-PD-L1 or anti-CTLA-4, was allowed, and about 40% had some.

As to this clone: What it recognizes is unknown.

Study outcomes and limitations: On average, CD8+ T cells had more expanded clones than CD4+. Normalized T-cell clonal expansion was also low in a subset of nonresponders.

Clones were read by immunoSEQ multiplex PCR, and TCRdb kept only the in-frame ones, dropping some. The sample contains under 50,000 clones, about 90% of which appear only once. This clonotype was obtained from an adult with an advanced solid tumor such as melanoma, head and neck, liver or kidney cancer. The sample in question was CD4+ or CD8+ T cells sorted from blood, obtained in a trial of the OX40 agonist ivuxolimab.

CDR3 loop: CASSLRERTSPLHF. Written as DNA, the CDR3 is TGTGCCAGCAGCCTGAGAGAGAGAACTTCACCCCTCCACTTT. This chain uses TRBV7-8 with TRBJ1-6, with D uncertain. Trimming shortened V by 5 bases and J by 9 bases, and 14 bases separated the two germline ends. The CDR3 sequence is 14 residues long. The germline CDR1 and CDR2 sequences are SGHVS and FQNEAQ.